This TCR beta chain was sequenced for a study of blood T cell repertoires in COVID-19. V was shortened by 0 bases and J by 7 bases, with 17 bases between the two germline ends. Germline CDR1 is SGHNT and CDR2 is YYREEE (reference sequence). This CDR3 has 16 residues. The sample holds one count of this clone. Original data processing: Cell counts per sample came from amplifying reference gene primers. Sequencing used immunoSEQ multiplex PCR; TCRdb keeps in-frame clones, though not all of them. From that table come the V and J calls and clone size; the DNA was used to work out D and trimming. The sample lists roughly 220,000 clones; approximately 84% were seen once.

This TCR was recovered from a woman aged 55-69 years with acute or convalescent COVID-19. This chain joins TRBV5-4 and TRBJ1-3; D is possibly TRBD1 (5 bases). Sequenced input: peripheral blood. CDR3 sequence (DNA): TGTGCCAGCAGCTTGGGACCTGGGATGGAGGGGAACACCATATATTTT. Protein product: CASSLGPGMEGNTIYF.